This TCR beta chain stems from a study of early T cells in non-severe SARS-CoV-2 infection (dated by TCRdb to the early 2020s). With respect to the entire study: Bulk RNA from unsorted whole blood was used for TCR sequencing, so alpha and beta chains could not be paired. The paper as a whole reports these results and caveats: VDJdb matching was skewed toward anti-spike CD8 responses, so virus-specific expansions were likely underestimated and private and CD4 specificities were missed.

Library prep was done by 5' RACE. TCRdb lists the instrument as NextSeq 500. To correct for sequencing error and PCR bias, the TCR library protocol tagged individual cDNA molecules with unique molecular identifiers. Both TCR alpha and beta chains were sequenced, and tight co-correlation was observed between alpha and beta sequence abundances in each sample. Under the source paper's analysis protocol: V gene, J gene and CDR3 annotation of TCR sequences was performed with Decombinator V4. Expanded TCRs were defined as changing significantly between any two time points under a Poisson model with p below 0.0001. Abundances of TCRs were expressed as counts per million after normalisation to the total number of TCRs sequenced in each sample. MAIT TCRs were defined by TRAV1-2 paired with TRAJ12, TRAJ20 or TRAJ33, and iNKT TCRs by TRAV10 paired with TRAJ18. VDJdb, accessed 1 November 2021, was searched for CMV, EBV and SARS-CoV-2 annotated TCRs, with TCRs annotated for multiple antigens excluded. Using fastp trimming at Q25 and MiXCR clonotype assembly, TCRdb reanalyzed the public sequencing data and kept in-frame beta chains. When rows share a CDR3 protein, they turn into one entry using the most common DNA and genes. The V and J calls follow TCRdb's processing rather than the paper's. For this sample the table gives thousands of distinct CDR3 sequences, of which under 5.5% were detected only once. The ten largest clones represent more than 9.5% of the sample.

CDR1 and CDR2 (KGHDR, SFDVKD) derive from the germline V gene. Relative to germline, V is 7 bases shorter and J is 6 bases shorter, with 6 bases between their ends. The CDR3, from cysteine to phenylalanine, totals 11 residues. Only the CDR3 DNA is retained, 33 bases long and in frame from the first base. The study was a case-control design nested within a healthcare worker cohort in London, UK, with weekly nasopharyngeal swab PCR tests and blood sampling. Healthcare workers were enrolled in the week of the UK lockdown, from 23 to 31 March 2020, and were followed every week for up to about 16 weeks. With respect to this clonotype: Its antigen specificity is not known. No base quality values were provided; no much bigger clone lies one nucleotide off.

The sequence links TRBV24-1 to TRBJ2-1; a tentative D call is TRBD1 (6 bases match). The sequence was collected from an adult who was a healthcare worker with PCR-confirmed SARS-CoV-2 infection or an uninfected control (not recorded which). Sequencing input: whole blood. The DNA is as follows: TGTGCCACCAGCAGGGGCAATGAGCAGTTCTTC. This encodes CATSRGNEQFF.